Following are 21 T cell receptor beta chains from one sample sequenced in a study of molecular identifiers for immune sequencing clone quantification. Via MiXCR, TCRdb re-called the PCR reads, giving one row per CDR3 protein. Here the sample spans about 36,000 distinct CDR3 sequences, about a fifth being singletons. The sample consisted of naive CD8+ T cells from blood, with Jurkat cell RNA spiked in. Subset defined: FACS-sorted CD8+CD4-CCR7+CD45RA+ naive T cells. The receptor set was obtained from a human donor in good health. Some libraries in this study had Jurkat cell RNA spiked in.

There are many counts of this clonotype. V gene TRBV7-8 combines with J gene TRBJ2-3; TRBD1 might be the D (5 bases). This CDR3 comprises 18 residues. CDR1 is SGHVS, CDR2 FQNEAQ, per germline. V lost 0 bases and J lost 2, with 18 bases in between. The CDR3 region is CASSLAIDRREVTDTQYF. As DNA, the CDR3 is TGTGCCAGCAGCTTAGCTATCGACCGCAGGGAAGTCACAGATACGCAGTATTTT.

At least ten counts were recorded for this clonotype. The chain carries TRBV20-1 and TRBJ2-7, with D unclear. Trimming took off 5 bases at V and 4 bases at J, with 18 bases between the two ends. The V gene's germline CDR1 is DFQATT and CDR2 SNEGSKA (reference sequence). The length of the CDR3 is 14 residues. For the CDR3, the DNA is TGCAGTGCTTGGGCTAGTCACCAAGCTTACGAGCAGTACTTC. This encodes CSAWASHQAYEQYF.

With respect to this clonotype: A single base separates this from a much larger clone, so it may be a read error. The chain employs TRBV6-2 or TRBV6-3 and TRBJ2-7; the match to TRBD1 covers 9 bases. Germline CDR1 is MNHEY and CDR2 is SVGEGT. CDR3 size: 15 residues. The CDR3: CAGSYPTGGYYEQYF. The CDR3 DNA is TGTGCCGGCAGTTACCCGACAGGGGGGTACTACGAGCAGTACTTC.

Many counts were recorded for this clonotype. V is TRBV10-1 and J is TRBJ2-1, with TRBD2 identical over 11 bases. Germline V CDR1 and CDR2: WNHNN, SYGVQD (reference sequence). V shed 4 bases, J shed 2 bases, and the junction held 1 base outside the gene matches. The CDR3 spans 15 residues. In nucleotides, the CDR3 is TGCGCCAGCAGTGGACTAGCGGGGACCTACAATGAGCAGTTCTTC. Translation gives CASSGLAGTYNEQFF.

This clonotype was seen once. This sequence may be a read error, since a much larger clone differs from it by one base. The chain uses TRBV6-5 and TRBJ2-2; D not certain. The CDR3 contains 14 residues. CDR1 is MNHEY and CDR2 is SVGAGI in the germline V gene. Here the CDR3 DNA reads TGTGCCGGCAGTTATGGGTTGAACACCGGGGAGCTGTTTTTT. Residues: CAGSYGLNTGELFF.

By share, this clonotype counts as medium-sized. Here the CDR3 DNA reads TGTGCCAGCAGTTACTCGAACACAGGCGCCTTCACAGATACGCAGTATTTT. This encodes CASSYSNTGAFTDTQYF. V gene TRBV6-2 or TRBV6-3 combines with J gene TRBJ2-3; possibly TRBD1 for D (5 bases). Germline-derived CDR1 and CDR2 are MNHEY and SVGEGT. V dropped 0 bases and J dropped 2 bases, with 15 bases sitting between them. This CDR3 spans 17 amino acids.

CDR3 in DNA: TGTGCCAGCTCACCGAGCGACAGGCCCATCACAGATACGCAGTATTTT. Protein sequence: CASSPSDRPITDTQYF. The chain recombines TRBV18 with TRBJ2-3, with D possibly being TRBD1 (6 bases). The germline CDR1 and CDR2 sequences are KGHSH and LQKENI. Trimming left V 3 bases short and J 2 bases short, with 15 bases between. The CDR3 has 16 amino acids.

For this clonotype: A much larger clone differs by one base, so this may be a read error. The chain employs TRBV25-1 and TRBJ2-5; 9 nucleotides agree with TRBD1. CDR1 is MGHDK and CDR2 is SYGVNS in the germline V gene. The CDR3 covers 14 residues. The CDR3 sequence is CASSENRGRETQCF. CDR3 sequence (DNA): TGTGCCAGCAGTGAAAACAGGGGGCGGGAGACCCAGTGCTTC.

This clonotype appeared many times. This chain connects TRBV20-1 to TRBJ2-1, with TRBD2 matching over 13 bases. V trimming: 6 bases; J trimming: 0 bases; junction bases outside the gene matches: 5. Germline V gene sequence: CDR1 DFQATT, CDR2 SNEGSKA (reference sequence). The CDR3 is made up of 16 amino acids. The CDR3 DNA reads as TGCAGTGCCACGGGACTAGCGGGGCTCTCCTACAATGAGCAGTTCTTC. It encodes CSATGLAGLSYNEQFF.

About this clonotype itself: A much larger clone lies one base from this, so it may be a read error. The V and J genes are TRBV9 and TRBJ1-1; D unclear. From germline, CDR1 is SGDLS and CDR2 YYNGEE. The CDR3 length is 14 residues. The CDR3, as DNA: TGTGCCAGCAGCGTAGATAGTCGGAACACTGAAGCTCTCTTT. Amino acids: CASSVDSRNTEALF. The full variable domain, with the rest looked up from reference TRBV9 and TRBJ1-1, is DSGVTQTPKHLITATGQRVTLRCSPRSGDLSVYWYQQSLDQGLQFLIQYYNGEERAKGNILERFSAQQFPDLHSELNLSSLELGDSALYFCASSVDSRNTEALFGQGTRLTVV.

This CDR3 reads CASSSRSGTQYF. The CDR3 region has the DNA TGTGCCAGTAGTTCCCGAAGTGGGACCCAGTACTTC. V is TRBV19 and J is TRBJ2-5; D gene ambiguous. The CDR3 has 12 residues. Germline lookup yields CDR1 LNHDA and CDR2 SQIVND (reference sequence). Trimming took 5 bases from V and 7 from J, leaving 11 bases between them.

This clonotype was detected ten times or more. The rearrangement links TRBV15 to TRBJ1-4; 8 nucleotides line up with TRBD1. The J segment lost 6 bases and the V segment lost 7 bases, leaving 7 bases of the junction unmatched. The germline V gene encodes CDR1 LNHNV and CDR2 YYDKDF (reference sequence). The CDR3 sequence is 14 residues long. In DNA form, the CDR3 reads TGTGCCACCACCCCCGGGACAGGTCATGAAAAACTGTTTTTT. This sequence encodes CATTPGTGHEKLFF.

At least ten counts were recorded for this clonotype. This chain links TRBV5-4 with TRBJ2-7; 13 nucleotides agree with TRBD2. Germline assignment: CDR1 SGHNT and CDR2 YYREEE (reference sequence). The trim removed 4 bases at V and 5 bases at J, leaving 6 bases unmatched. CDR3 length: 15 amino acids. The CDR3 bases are TGTGCCAGCAGCCTAGGACTAGCGGGAGAGGACGAGCAGTACTTC. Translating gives CASSLGLAGEDEQYF.

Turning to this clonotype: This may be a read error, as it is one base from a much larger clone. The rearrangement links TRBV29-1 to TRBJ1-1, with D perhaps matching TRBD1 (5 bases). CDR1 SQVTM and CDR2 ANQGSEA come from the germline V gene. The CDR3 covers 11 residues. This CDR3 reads CSVWDYTGAFF. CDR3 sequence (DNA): TGCAGCGTTTGGGACTACACTGGAGCTTTCTTT.

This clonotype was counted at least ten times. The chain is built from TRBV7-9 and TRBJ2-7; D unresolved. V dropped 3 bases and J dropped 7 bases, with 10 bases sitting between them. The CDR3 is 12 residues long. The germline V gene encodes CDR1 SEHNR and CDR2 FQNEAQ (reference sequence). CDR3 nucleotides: TGTGCCAGCAGCTTGGGCACCCTGGAGCAGTACTTC. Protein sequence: CASSLGTLEQYF.

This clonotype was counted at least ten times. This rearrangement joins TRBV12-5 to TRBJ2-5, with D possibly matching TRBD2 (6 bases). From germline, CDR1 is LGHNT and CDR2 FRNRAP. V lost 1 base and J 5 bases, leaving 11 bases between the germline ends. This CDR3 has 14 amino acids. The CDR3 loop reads CASGLGLARETQYF. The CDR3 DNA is TGTGCTAGTGGTTTGGGTCTAGCGAGGGAGACCCAGTACTTC.

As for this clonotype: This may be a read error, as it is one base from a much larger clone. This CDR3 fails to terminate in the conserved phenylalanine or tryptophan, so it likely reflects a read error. The chain's CDR3 is CASSESGLAGSYEQYL. CDR3 coding DNA: TGTGCCAGCAGTGAATCGGGACTAGCGGGCTCCTACGAGCAGTACCTC. The rearrangement links TRBV2 to TRBJ2-7; 12 nucleotides align to TRBD2. This CDR3 contains 16 residues. Germline loops: CDR1 SNHLY, CDR2 FYNNEI. V trimming: 2 bases; J trimming: 0 bases; junction bases outside the gene matches: 2.

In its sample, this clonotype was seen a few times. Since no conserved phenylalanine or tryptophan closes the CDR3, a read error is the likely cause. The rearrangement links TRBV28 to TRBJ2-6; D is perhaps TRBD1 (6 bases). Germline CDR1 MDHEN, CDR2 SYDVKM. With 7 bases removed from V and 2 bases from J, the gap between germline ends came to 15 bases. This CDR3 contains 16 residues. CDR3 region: CASTQSPGAGANVLTL. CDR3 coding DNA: TGTGCCAGCACCCAGAGCCCAGGGGCTGGGGCCAACGTCCTGACTCTC.

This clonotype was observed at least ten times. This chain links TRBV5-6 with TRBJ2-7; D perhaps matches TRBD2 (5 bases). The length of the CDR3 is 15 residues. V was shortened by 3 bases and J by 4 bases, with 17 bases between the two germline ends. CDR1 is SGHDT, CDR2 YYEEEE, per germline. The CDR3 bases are TGTGCCAGCAGCTCCCCTGGGGTTGGAGGATACGAGCAGTACTTC. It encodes CASSSPGVGGYEQYF.

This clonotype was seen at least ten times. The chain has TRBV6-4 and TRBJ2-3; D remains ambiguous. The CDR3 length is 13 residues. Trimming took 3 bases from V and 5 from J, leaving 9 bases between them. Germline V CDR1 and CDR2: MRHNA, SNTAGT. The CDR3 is CASSEFLGDTQYF. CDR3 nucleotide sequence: TGTGCCAGCAGTGAGTTCTTGGGAGATACGCAGTATTTT.

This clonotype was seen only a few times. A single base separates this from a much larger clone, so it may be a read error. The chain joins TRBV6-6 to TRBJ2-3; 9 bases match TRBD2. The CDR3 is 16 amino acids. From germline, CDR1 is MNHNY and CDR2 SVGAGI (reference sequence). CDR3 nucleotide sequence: TGTGCCAGCAGTTCAGGGACTAGCTCCGCGTCAGATACGCGGTATTTT. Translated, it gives CASSSGTSSASDTRYF.